One sample yielded the 26 T cell receptor beta chains listed below, sequenced in a study of T cell repertoires in cytomegalovirus infection (dated by TCRdb to about 2019). TCRdb records Illumina HiSeq 1500 as the sequencer. Using fastp trimming at Q25 and MiXCR clonotype assembly, TCRdb reanalyzed the public sequencing data and kept in-frame beta chains. CDR3 protein sequences are deduplicated, and each keeps its most common genes and DNA. In all, the sample holds around 210,000 distinct CDR3 sequences, and 6.5% of those were seen once. The top ten clones comprise around 6.5% of the sample. Sequencing used PBMCs. These receptors came from a human donor in good health (CMV status not recorded). Some clones in this sample may be carry-over from other donors' samples.

This clonotype was seen at least ten times. The genes are TRBV7-2 and TRBJ2-5; the D gene could be TRBD1 or TRBD2 (5 bases each). This CDR3 spans 13 amino acids. Trimming removed 5 bases from V and 4 bases from J, with 11 bases in between. The germline gives CDR1 SGHTA, CDR2 FQGNSA. The DNA for the CDR3 is TGTGCCAGCAGCCGAGGGGCCATAGAGACCCAGTACTTC. The encoded protein is CASSRGAIETQYF. Using reference TRBV7-2 and TRBJ2-5 for the parts outside the CDR3, the full variable domain is GAGVSQSPSNKVTEKGKDVELRCDPISGHTALYWYRQSLGQGLEFLIYFQGNSAPDKSGLPSDRFSAERTGGSVSTLTIQRTQQEDSAVYLCASSRGAIETQYFGPGTRLLVL.

This clonotype was observed a handful of times. The chain is built from TRBV5-4 and TRBJ2-1, with 8 bases fitting TRBD1. The CDR3 is 14 residues long. Per germline, CDR1 SGHNT and CDR2 YYREEE (reference sequence). With 4 bases clipped from V and 9 bases from J, the junction kept 9 bases outside the gene matches. The CDR3 DNA reads as TGTGCCAGCAGCACTCGGACAGGGAATAGTGAGCAGTTCTTC. Translating it yields CASSTRTGNSEQFF.

This clonotype was picked up many times. J is TRBJ2-7 and V is TRBV6-1; no firm D call. V was trimmed by 3 bases and J by 2 bases, leaving 8 bases between them. Germline values: CDR1 MNHNS, CDR2 SASEGT. CDR3 length: 13 amino acids. CDR3 protein: CASSDRSTYEQYF. The CDR3 coding sequence is TGTGCCAGCAGTGACAGGTCTACCTACGAGCAGTACTTC.

In its sample, this clonotype was seen many times. CDR3 DNA: TGTGCCAGCAGGAATGACAGGGGGCTCTATAATTCACCCCTCCACTTT. Residues: CASRNDRGLYNSPLHF. The rearrangement joins TRBV12-3 or TRBV12-4 to TRBJ1-6; 10 bases match TRBD1. This CDR3 contains 16 residues. With V trimmed by 6 bases and J by 3 bases, 5 bases remained unmatched.

This clonotype was detected many times. The chain employs TRBV5-1 and TRBJ1-2; 7 positions match TRBD1. V lost 0 bases and J lost 3; bases outside the gene matches: 8. CDR1 SGHRS and CDR2 YFSETQ come from the germline V gene. The CDR3 spans 16 residues. CDR3: CASSLDPRGSDYGYTF. The CDR3 DNA reads TGCGCCAGCAGCTTGGACCCCAGGGGGTCCGACTATGGCTACACCTTC.

This clonotype was counted ten times or more. The gene calls are TRBV29-1 and TRBJ1-1, with D possibly matching TRBD1 (6 bases). V was trimmed by 4 bases and J by 5 bases, leaving 20 bases between them. The CDR3 is 15 amino acids. Germline-derived CDR1 and CDR2 are SQVTM and ANQGSEA. In DNA form, the CDR3 reads TGCAGCGTTGTAGCTACCCAGGGGATGTTTACTGAAGCTTTCTTT. It codes for CSVVATQGMFTEAFF.

The rearrangement uses TRBV12-3 or TRBV12-4 and TRBJ1-1; 7 positions match TRBD1. The CDR3 covers 16 residues. J lost 5 bases, V lost 7 bases, and 16 bases had no gene match. CDR3 nucleotides: TGTGCCAGCAACACGATCCCAGGGGTGACAGGGACTGAAGCTTTCTTT. Its protein product is CASNTIPGVTGTEAFF.

This clonotype appeared many times. This chain connects TRBV7-2 to TRBJ1-1; tentatively, D is TRBD1 (6 bases). The CDR3 contains 14 residues. Germline V CDR1 and CDR2: SGHTA, FQGNSA. V lost 5 bases and J lost 6, with 16 bases in between. CDR3 sequence (DNA): TGTGCCAGCAGCCGGGGGCGCGTGGGGGCTGAAGCTTTCTTT. This translates into CASSRGRVGAEAFF.

This clonotype was picked up many times. The rearrangement links TRBV29-1 to TRBJ2-1; no definite D call. The CDR3 has 13 residues. The germline gives CDR1 SQVTM, CDR2 ANQGSEA. V was trimmed by 5 bases and J by 3 bases, leaving 11 bases between them. CDR3 protein: CSVSQGNYNEQFF. CDR3 nucleotide sequence: TGCAGCGTTTCACAAGGGAACTACAATGAGCAGTTCTTC.

In its sample, this clonotype was seen many times. The chain combines TRBV7-2 with TRBJ1-1, with a weak D call TRBD1 (6 bases). Between the trimmed V and J ends, which lost 1 base and 4 bases, there was a span of 13 bases. Germline V gene data show CDR1 as SGHTA and CDR2 as FQGNSA. The CDR3 has 15 amino acids. CDR3 region: CASSLGGAGTTEAFF. The DNA for the CDR3 is TGTGCCAGCAGCTTAGGGGGGGCAGGGACCACTGAAGCTTTCTTT.

This clonotype was counted at least ten times. This chain joins TRBV7-2 and TRBJ1-2; possibly TRBD1 for D (5 bases). V was clipped by 6 bases and J by 4 bases, with 12 bases between them. Germline V gene data show CDR1 as SGHTA and CDR2 as FQGNSA. This CDR3 region has 13 residues. This CDR3 reads CASSNKGPYGYTF. CDR3 DNA: TGTGCCAGCAGTAATAAGGGGCCCTATGGCTACACCTTC.

As concerns this clonotype: A much larger clone is a single base away; this may be a read error. This chain links TRBV10-3 with TRBJ1-4; D possibly corresponds to TRBD1 (5 bases). Germline V gene sequence: CDR1 ENHRY, CDR2 SYGVKD. This CDR3 region has 11 residues. V lost 8 bases and J lost 9, with 10 bases in between. Here the CDR3 DNA reads TGTGCCATCGGGGGGACTAAAAAACTGTTTTTT. Translation gives CAIGGTKKLFF.

This clonotype has at least ten counts. The chain uses TRBV6-2 or TRBV6-3 and TRBJ1-5; tentatively, D is TRBD1 (6 bases). Germline V lookup: CDR1 MNHEY, CDR2 SVGEGT. This CDR3 is 15 amino acids long. Trimming took off 5 bases at V and 0 bases at J, with 11 bases between the two ends. This chain's CDR3 is CASSGGHNSNQPQHF. CDR3 DNA: TGTGCCAGCAGTGGGGGACACAATAGCAATCAGCCCCAGCATTTT.

The sample holds many counts of this clonotype. This sequence joins TRBV7-6 and TRBJ2-7; no definite D call. The CDR3 is 13 amino acids. The germline CDR1 and CDR2 sequences are SGHVS and FNYEAQ. Deletions cut 5 bases from V and 2 bases from J, with 10 bases between. The CDR3 loop is CASSPPAPYEQYF. The CDR3 bases are TGTGCCAGCAGCCCCCCGGCCCCCTACGAGCAGTACTTC.

This clonotype was observed at least ten times. This chain joins TRBV7-8 and TRBJ2-5; TRBD2 matches at 8 bases. The CDR3 loop spans 15 amino acids. Trimming cost V 5 bases and J 5 bases; bases outside gene matches: 10. The germline CDR1 and CDR2 sequences are SGHVS and FQNEAQ. CDR3 DNA sequence: TGTGCCAGCAGCCCGCGGACTAGCCGGGTGGAGACCCAGTACTTC. Amino acids: CASSPRTSRVETQYF.

Concerning this clonotype itself: Given a much more abundant clone one base away, this may be a read error. The V gene is TRBV7-2, the J gene TRBJ2-6, with D maybe TRBD1 (5 bases). Germline CDR1 and CDR2: SGHTA and FQGNSA. This CDR3 is 16 amino acids long. CDR3 amino acids: CASSSDPQAGANVLSF. The CDR3 bases are TGTGCCAGCAGCTCAGACCCCCAGGCTGGGGCCAACGTCCTGTCTTTC.

This clonotype showed up many times. V usage is TRBV7-7 and J usage is TRBJ1-1, with unresolved D. This CDR3 is built from 13 residues. Germline values: CDR1 SSHAT, CDR2 FNYEAQ (reference sequence). CDR3 amino acids: CASGLDVNTEAFF. The CDR3 DNA sequence: TGTGCTAGCGGCCTGGACGTGAACACTGAAGCTTTCTTT. Full variable domain (rest looked up from reference TRBV7-7 and TRBJ1-1): GAGVSQSPRYKVTKRGQDVTLRCDPISSHATLYWYQQALGQGPEFLTYFNYEAQPDKSGLPSDRFSAERPEGSISTLTIQRTEQRDSAMYRCASGLDVNTEAFFGQGTRLTVV.

This clonotype came up many times. The chain employs TRBV11-2 and TRBJ2-5, with no clear D. Germline lookup yields CDR1 SGHAT and CDR2 FQNNGV. This CDR3 contains 15 residues. Trimming shortened V by 0 bases and J by 0 bases, and 8 bases separated the two germline ends. The CDR3 nucleotides read TGTGCCAGCAGCTTAGAGGCACCGTACCAAGAGACCCAGTACTTC. This sequence encodes CASSLEAPYQETQYF.

This clonotype was counted many times. The chain carries TRBV6-5 and TRBJ2-7, with D unclear. The germline V and J ends were trimmed by 4 bases and 6 bases, with 13 bases remaining between them. Germline-derived CDR1 and CDR2 are MNHEY and SVGAGI. The CDR3 runs 13 residues. The CDR3 here is CASSLRSESEQYF. Written as DNA, the CDR3 is TGTGCCAGCAGTTTGAGGTCTGAATCCGAGCAGTACTTC.

In this sample, this clonotype turned up many times. The rearrangement uses TRBV5-4 and TRBJ2-3, with 14 positions matching TRBD2. This CDR3 comprises 17 residues. In germline, CDR1 is SGHNT, CDR2 YYREEE (reference sequence). V was pared by 3 bases and J by 2 bases, with 5 bases of the junction left unmatched. The CDR3 spells CASSSGLAGGPTDTQYF. The CDR3 coding sequence is TGTGCCAGCAGCTCCGGACTAGCGGGGGGTCCCACAGATACGCAGTATTTT.

This clonotype showed up many times. V gene TRBV7-2 combines with J gene TRBJ2-2, with D hard to call. Germline V CDR1 and CDR2: SGHTA, FQGNSA. Trimming removed 3 bases at V and 6 bases at J, with 5 bases between. The CDR3 extends over 12 amino acids. The CDR3 bases are TGTGCCAGCAGCTTTGCGGCCGGGGAGCTGTTTTTT. Translated, it gives CASSFAAGELFF.

There are many counts of this clonotype. The chain couples TRBV7-2 to TRBJ2-1, with TRBD2 matching 8 bases. Germline assignment: CDR1 SGHTA and CDR2 FQGNSA. This CDR3 comprises 18 residues. Germline trimming cut 5 bases from V and 2 bases from J; bases unmatched to any gene: 14. Here the CDR3 reads CASSRGGTSPRTYNEQFF. The DNA of the CDR3 is TGTGCCAGCAGCCGGGGGGGTACCAGTCCACGGACCTACAATGAGCAGTTCTTC.

This clonotype was detected ten times or more. This sequence joins TRBV7-9 and TRBJ2-2; 7 positions match TRBD1. This CDR3 contains 14 residues. Germline V lookup: CDR1 SEHNR, CDR2 FQNEAQ (reference sequence). Germline trimming cut 3 bases from V and 7 bases from J; bases unmatched to any gene: 5. Written as DNA, the CDR3 is TGTGCCAGCAGCTTGACAGGGTATGACGGGGAGCTGTTTTTT. It specifies CASSLTGYDGELFF.

This clonotype occurred a few times. CDR3 amino acids: CSAPPSTGVGEKLFF. In DNA, the CDR3 is TGCAGTGCTCCGCCCTCTACAGGGGTGGGGGAAAAACTGTTTTTT. The J gene is TRBJ1-4, the V gene TRBV20-1, with 7 bases lining up with TRBD1. V was clipped by 5 bases and J by 8 bases; unmatched bases: 14. Germline V CDR1 and CDR2: DFQATT, SNEGSKA (reference sequence). The CDR3 spans 15 residues.

This clonotype was observed at least ten times. The rearrangement joins TRBV7-9 to TRBJ2-7, with D possibly matching TRBD1 (6 bases). V dropped 4 bases and J dropped 6 bases, with 16 bases sitting between them. Per the germline V gene, CDR1 is SEHNR and CDR2 is FQNEAQ (reference sequence). This CDR3 is 14 amino acids long. The CDR3 DNA reads TGTGCCAGCAGCTGGCCGGGACATTCTGCCGAGCAGTACTTC. Its translation is CASSWPGHSAEQYF.

This clonotype came up many times. V and J are TRBV11-3 and TRBJ2-1; 8 bases line up with TRBD2. The CDR3 has 13 residues. With V trimmed by 5 bases and J by 10 bases, 7 bases remained unmatched. Germline values: CDR1 SGHNT, CDR2 YENEEA. CDR3 in amino acids: CASSPITGGEQFF. CDR3 nucleotides: TGTGCCAGCAGCCCGATCACGGGAGGGGAGCAGTTCTTC.